The present entry profiles one T cell receptor (beta chain) with its context. Its cognate antigen has yet to be identified. Per-base qualities were not stored, and no clone one base away is much larger. This record comes from a study of MAIT cells during Salmonella Paratyphi A infection (dated by TCRdb to 2016 to 2017). What the research found in general, with its limitations: The availability of volunteer samples limited the sample sizes, but these sizes were considered adequate to detect differences between groups. Compared with healthy controls, diagnosed volunteers had more expansion or contraction among the top five MAIT clonotypes (about 0.5 versus 0.13), suggesting that infection reshaped the repertoire.

Explained via the paper, the time point label denotes: healthy control second sampling, 21 days after first. Healthy adult controls were laboratory volunteers or leukocyte cones from the national blood and transplant service. For RNA extraction, between roughly 5,000 and 11,000 MAIT cells per sample were sorted directly into RNAqueous-Micro lysis buffer. Unchallenged healthy controls were sampled twice, approximately three weeks apart, as a control for MAIT repertoire stability. Lymphoprep gradient centrifugation was used to isolate peripheral blood mononuclear cells from both the blood samples and the leukocyte cones. Cell sorting used a BD FACSAria Fusion or BD FACSAria III sorter. Libraries were prepared through 5' RACE. Two rounds of PCR with Phusion High-Fidelity polymerase amplified TCRbeta, with sample-specific barcodes added in the primers. TCRbeta libraries were generated by template-switch cDNA synthesis with SMARTScribe reverse transcriptase and a TRBC-specific primer. After barcoding, samples were pooled and then prepared using the NEBNext Ultra DNA Library Prep Kit for Illumina. Sequencing of libraries was performed on an Illumina MiSeq with the MiSeq reagent kit v2, 300 cycles. The paper's data handling went like this. Reads were demultiplexed by barcode with Jemultiplexer and aligned with MiTCR using default parameters. Non-functional sequences were removed with VDJtools, and each clonotype was defined by its amino acid sequence, with frequencies calculated from the assigned sequence reads. In the clonal space homeostasis analysis, clonotypes were grouped by frequency into over-represented (0.05-1), large, medium and small bins. Using fastp trimming at Q25 and MiXCR clonotype assembly, TCRdb reanalyzed the public sequencing data and kept in-frame beta chains. Records with the same CDR3 protein are collapsed into one entry carrying the most frequent genes and DNA. V and J calls and clone size were set by TCRdb, not the authors. This sample lists 450 to 600 distinct CDR3 sequences; approximately 37% were detected once. The ten largest clones capture approximately 34% of the sample.

The receptor was isolated from an adult in good health. Sequencing input: MAIT cells from PBMCs.

The CDR3 protein is CASSPAVAGSYNEQFF. The DNA sequence follows: TGCGCCAGCAGCCCCGCTGTGGCGGGGTCATACAATGAGCAGTTCTTC. The chain uses TRBV4-3 and TRBJ2-1, with TRBD2 tentatively as D gene (6 bases match). Trimming costs V 4 bases and J 4 bases, and their ends lie 17 bases apart. The CDR3 contains 16 residues, cysteine and phenylalanine counted. Left in the record is the CDR3 DNA by itself, 48 bases read in frame from the first base. The germline V gene sets CDR1 to LGHNA and CDR2 to YSLEER.